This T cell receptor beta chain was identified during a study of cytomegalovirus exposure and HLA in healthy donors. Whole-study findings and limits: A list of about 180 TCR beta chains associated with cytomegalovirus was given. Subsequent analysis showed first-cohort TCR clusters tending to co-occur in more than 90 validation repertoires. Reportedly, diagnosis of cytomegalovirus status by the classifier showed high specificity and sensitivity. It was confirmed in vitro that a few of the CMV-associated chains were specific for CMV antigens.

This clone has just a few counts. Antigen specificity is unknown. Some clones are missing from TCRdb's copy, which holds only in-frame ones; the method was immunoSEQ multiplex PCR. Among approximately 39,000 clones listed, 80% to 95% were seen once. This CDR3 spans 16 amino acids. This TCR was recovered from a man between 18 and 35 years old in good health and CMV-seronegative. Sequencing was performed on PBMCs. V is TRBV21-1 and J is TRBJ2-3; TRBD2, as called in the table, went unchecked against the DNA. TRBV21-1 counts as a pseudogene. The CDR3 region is CASSKGGGRGTDTQYF. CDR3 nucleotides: TGTGCCAGCAGCAAAGGAGGCGGGAGAGGTACAGATACGCAGTATTTT.